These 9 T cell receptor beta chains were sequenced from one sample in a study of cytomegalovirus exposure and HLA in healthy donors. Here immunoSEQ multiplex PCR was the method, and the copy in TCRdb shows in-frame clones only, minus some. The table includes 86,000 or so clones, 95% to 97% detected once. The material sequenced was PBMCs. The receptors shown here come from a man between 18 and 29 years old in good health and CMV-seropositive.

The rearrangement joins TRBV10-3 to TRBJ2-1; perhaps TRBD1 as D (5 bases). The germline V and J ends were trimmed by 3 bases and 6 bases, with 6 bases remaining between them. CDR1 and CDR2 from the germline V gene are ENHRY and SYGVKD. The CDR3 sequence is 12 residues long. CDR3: CAISETGNEQFF. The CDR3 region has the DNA TGTGCCATCAGTGAAACAGGCAATGAGCAGTTCTTC.

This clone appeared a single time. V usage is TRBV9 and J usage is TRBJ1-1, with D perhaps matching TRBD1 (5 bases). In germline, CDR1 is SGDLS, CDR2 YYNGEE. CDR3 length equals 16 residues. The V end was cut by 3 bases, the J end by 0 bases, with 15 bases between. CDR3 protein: CASSADDRKMNTEAFF. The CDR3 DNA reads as TGTGCCAGCAGCGCCGATGACAGAAAAATGAACACTGAAGCTTTCTTT.

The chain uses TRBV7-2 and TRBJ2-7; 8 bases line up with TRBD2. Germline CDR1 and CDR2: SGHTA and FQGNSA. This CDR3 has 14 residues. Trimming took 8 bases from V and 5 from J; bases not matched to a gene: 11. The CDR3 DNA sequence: TGTGCCAGCCGGGGGGGGCAGGGGCCCCACGAGCAGTACTTC. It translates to CASRGGQGPHEQYF.

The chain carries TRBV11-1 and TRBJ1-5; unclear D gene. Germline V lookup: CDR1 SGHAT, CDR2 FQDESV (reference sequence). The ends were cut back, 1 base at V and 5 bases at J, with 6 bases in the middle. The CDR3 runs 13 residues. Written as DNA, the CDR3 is TGTGCCAGCAGCTTAGGGGCCGATCAGCCCCAGCATTTT. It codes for CASSLGADQPQHF.

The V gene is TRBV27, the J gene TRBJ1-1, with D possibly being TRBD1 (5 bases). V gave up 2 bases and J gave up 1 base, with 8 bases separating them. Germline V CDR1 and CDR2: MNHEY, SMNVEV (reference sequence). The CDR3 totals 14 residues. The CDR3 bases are TGTGCCAGCAGTTTAGGGGCCAGGAACACTGAAGCTTTCTTT. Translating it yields CASSLGARNTEAFF.

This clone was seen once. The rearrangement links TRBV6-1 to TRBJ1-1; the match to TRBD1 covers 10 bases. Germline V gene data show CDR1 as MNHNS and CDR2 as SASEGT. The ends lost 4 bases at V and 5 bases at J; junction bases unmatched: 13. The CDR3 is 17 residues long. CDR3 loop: CASSVRQGAERGTEAFF. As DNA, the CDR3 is TGTGCCAGCAGTGTTAGACAGGGGGCCGAGAGGGGTACTGAAGCTTTCTTT.

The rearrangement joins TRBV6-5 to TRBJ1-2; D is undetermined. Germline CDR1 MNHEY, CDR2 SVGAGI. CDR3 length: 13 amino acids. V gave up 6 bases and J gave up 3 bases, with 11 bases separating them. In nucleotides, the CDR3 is TGTGCCAGCAGGCCCGACACGTACTATGGCTACACCTTC. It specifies CASRPDTYYGYTF.

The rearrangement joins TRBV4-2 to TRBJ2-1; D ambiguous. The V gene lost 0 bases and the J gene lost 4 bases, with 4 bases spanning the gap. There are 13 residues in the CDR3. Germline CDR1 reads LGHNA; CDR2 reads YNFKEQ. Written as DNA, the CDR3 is TGTGCCAGCAGCCAAGACAAATACAATGAGCAGTTCTTC. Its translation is CASSQDKYNEQFF.

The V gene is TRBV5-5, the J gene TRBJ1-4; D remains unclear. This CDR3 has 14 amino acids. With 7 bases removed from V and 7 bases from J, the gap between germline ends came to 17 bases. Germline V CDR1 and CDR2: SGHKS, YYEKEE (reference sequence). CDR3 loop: CASEPMDGSEKLFF. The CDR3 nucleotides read TGTGCCAGCGAGCCCATGGACGGGAGTGAAAAACTGTTTTTT.